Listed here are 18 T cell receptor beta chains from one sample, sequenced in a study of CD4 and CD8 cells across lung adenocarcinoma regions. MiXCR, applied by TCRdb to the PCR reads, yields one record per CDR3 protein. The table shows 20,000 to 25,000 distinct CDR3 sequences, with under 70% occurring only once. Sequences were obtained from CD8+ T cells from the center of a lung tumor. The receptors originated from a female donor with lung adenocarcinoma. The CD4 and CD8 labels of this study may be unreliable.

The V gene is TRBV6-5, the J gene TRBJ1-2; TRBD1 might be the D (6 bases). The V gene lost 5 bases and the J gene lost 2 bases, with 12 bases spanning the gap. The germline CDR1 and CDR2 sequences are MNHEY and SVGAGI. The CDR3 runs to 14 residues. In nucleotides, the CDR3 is TGTGCCAGCAGTCGCCCAGGGGTAAACTATGGCTACACCTTC. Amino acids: CASSRPGVNYGYTF.

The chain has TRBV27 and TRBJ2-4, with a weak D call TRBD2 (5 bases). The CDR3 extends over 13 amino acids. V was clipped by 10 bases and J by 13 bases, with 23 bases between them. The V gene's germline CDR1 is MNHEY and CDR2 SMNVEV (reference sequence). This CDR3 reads CATGLRATNMQYF. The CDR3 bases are TGTGCCACGGGGTTACGAGCCACAAATATGCAGTACTTC.

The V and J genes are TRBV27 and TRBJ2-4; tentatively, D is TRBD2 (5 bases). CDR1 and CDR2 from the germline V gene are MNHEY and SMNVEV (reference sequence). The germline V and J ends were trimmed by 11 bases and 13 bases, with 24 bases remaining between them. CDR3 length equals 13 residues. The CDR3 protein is CASGLRVTNTQYF. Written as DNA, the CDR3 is TGTGCCTCGGGGTTGCGAGTCACAAACACGCAGTACTTC.

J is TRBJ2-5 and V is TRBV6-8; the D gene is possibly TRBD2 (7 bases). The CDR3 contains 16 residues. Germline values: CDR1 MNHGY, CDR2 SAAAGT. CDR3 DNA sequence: TGTGCTAGCGCGGGGGACGGGGGCCGGGCCACAGAGACCCAGTACTTC. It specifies CASAGDGGRATETQYF.

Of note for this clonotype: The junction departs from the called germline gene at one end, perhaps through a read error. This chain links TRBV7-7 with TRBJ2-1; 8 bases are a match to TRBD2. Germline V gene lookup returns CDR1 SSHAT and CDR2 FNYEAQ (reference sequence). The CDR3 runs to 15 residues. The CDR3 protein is CASSFPGGRKETQFF. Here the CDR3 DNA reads TGTGCTAGCAGCTTCCCTGGCGGGAGGAAAGAGACCCAGTTCTTC.

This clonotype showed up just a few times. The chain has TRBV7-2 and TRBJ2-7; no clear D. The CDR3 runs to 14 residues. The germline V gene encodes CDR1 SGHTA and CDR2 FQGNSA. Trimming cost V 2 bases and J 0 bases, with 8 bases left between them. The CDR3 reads CASSLTQSSYEQYV. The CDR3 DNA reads TGTGCCAGCAGCTTAACCCAGAGCTCCTACGAGCAGTACGTC.

Here the CDR3 DNA reads TGTGCCAGCAGTTGGGCTAGGCGGGCTGAGCAGTTCTTC. It codes for CASSWARRAEQFF. The chain links TRBV6-5 to TRBJ2-1, with D possibly TRBD2 on 5 matching bases. Deletions cut 4 bases from V and 9 bases from J, with 13 bases between. In germline, CDR1 is MNHEY, CDR2 SVGAGI. The CDR3 length is 13 residues.

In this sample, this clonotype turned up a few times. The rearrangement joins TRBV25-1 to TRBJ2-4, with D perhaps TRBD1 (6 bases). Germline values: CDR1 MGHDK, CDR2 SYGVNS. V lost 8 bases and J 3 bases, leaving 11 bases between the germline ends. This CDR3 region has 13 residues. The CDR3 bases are TGTGCCAGCGAGGGACACGTCAAAAACATTCAGTACTTC. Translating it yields CASEGHVKNIQYF.

The CDR3 nucleotides read TGTGCCAGCAGTTTACCATCGCAGAATGAGCAGTTCTTC. Protein: CASSLPSQNEQFF. The V and J genes are TRBV27 and TRBJ2-1; D gene unclear. Germline-derived CDR1 and CDR2 are MNHEY and SMNVEV (reference sequence). Trimming left V 2 bases short and J 7 bases short, with 9 bases between. CDR3 size: 13 residues.

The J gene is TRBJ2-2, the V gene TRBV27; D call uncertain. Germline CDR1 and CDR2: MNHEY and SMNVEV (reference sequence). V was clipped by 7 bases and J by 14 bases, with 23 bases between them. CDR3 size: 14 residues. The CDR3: CASTTEAYSGPLFF. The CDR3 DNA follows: TGTGCCAGCACAACCGAGGCCTACTCTGGCCCTCTGTTTTTT.

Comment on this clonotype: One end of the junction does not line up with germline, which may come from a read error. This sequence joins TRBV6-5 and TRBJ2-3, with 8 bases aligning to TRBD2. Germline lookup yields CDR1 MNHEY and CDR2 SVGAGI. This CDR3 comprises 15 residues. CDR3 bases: TGTGCCAGGAGTTGGGTAGCGGGAAGCACAGAGACCCAGTATTTT. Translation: CARSWVAGSTETQYF.

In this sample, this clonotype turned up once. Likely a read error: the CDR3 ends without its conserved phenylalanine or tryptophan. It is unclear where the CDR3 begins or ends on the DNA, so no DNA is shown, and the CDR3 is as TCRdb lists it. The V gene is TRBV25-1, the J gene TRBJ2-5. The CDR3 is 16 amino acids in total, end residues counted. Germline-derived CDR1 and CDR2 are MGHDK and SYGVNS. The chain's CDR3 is CASSESAASSTDTQFL.

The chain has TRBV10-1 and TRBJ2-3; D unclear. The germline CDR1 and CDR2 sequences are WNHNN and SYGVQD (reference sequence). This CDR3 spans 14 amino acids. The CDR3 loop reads CPSKVRQDPDTQYF. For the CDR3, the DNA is TGCCCGAGCAAGGTGAGGCAAGACCCAGATACGCAGTATTTT.

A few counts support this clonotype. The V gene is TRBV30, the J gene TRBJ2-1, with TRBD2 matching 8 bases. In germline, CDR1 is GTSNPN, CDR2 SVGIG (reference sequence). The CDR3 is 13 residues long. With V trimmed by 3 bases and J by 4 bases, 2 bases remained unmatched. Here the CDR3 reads CAWSLAGYNEQFF. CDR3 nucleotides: TGTGCCTGGAGCCTAGCGGGTTACAATGAGCAGTTCTTC.

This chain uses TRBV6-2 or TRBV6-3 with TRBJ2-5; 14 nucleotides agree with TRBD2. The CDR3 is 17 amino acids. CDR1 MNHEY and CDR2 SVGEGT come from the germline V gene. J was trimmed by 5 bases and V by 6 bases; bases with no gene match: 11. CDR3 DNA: TGTGCCAGCAGCTACCCGACTAGCGGGGGGGCCGCGGAGACCCAGTACTTC. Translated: CASSYPTSGGAAETQYF.

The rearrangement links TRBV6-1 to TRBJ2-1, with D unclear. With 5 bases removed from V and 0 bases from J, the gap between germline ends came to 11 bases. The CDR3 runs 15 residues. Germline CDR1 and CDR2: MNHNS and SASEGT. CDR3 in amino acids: CASSPGRFSYNEQFF. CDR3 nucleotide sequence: TGTGCCAGCAGTCCAGGTCGGTTCTCCTACAATGAGCAGTTCTTC.

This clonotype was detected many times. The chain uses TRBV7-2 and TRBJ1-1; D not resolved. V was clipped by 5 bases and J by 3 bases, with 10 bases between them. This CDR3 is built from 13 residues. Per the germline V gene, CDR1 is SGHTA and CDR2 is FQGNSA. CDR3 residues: CASSPQRYTEAFF. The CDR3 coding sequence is TGTGCCAGCAGCCCCCAACGTTACACTGAAGCTTTCTTT.

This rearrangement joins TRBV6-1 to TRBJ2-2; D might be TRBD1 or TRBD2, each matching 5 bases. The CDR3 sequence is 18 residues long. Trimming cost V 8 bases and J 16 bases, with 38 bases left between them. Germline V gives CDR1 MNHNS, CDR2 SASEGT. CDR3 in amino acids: CASPRDPDQAASTGTQFF. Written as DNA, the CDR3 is TGTGCCAGCCCCAGGGACCCGGACCAAGCTGCGAGCACAGGTACGCAGTTTTTT.